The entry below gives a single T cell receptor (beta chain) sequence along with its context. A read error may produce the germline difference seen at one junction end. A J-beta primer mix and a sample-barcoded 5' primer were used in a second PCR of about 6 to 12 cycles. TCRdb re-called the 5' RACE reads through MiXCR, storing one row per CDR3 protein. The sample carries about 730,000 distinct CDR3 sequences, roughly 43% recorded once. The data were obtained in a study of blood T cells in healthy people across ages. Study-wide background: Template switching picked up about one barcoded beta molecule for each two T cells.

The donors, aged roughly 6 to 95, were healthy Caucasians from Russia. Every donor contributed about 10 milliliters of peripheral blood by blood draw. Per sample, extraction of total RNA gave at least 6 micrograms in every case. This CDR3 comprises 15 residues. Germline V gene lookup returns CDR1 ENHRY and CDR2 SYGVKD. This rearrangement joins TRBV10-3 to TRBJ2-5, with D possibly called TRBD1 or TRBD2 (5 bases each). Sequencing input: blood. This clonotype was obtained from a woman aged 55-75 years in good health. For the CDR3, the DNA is TGTGCCATCAGTGAGTCGAGGGACCAAAGAGAGGCCCAGTACTTC. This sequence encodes CAISESRDQREAQYF.